The T cell receptor beta chain under discussion was sequenced for a study of early T cells in non-severe SARS-CoV-2 infection. The CDR3 contains 15 residues. Per germline, CDR1 SGHVS and CDR2 FQNEAQ. Trimming removed 5 bases from V and 3 bases from J, with 13 bases in between. From the 5' RACE reads, TCRdb called clonotypes with MiXCR, one entry per CDR3 protein. Of roughly 70,000 distinct CDR3 sequences listed, 20% to 25% were seen once; the top ten hold 15% to 20%. J is TRBJ2-2 and V is TRBV7-8, with D perhaps TRBD2 (6 bases). The clonotype comes from an adult who was a healthcare worker with PCR-confirmed SARS-CoV-2 infection or an uninfected control (not recorded which). This specimen was whole blood, taken at baseline. Here the CDR3 DNA reads TGTGCCAGCAGCGCCCAGCGGGCCGACACCGGGGAGCTGTTTTTT. It codes for CASSAQRADTGELFF.